The 6 T cell receptor beta chains below come from one sample, sequenced in a study of T cell clonotyping in hematopoietic cell transplantation. The data were produced by immunoSEQ multiplex PCR, yet TCRdb's version contains in-frame clones alone and is incomplete. The table shows roughly 13,000 clones, with more than 90% occurring only once. The sequencing here drew on PBMCs, taken 100 days after allogeneic stem cell transplant. Receptors were obtained from a female patient aged 45 to 65 who had an allogeneic stem cell transplant from an unrelated donor, so the T cells may come from the graft donor. Some clones in this sample may be carry-over from other donors' samples.

This chain links TRBV2 with TRBJ1-5, with a weak D call TRBD1 (5 bases). CDR3 length: 15 residues. The V and J ends lost 6 bases and 2 bases respectively, with 14 bases between them. From germline, CDR1 is SNHLY and CDR2 FYNNEI. The CDR3 region is CASSSQETGNQPQHF. The DNA of the CDR3 is TGTGCCAGCAGCTCACAGGAAACAGGCAATCAGCCCCAGCATTTT. Full variable domain (remainder filled in from reference TRBV2 and TRBJ1-5): EPEVTQTPSHQVTQMGQEVILRCVPISNHLYFYWYRQILGQKVEFLVSFYNNEISEKSEIFDDQFSVERPDGSNFTLKIRSTKLEDSAMYFCASSSQETGNQPQHFGDGTRLSIL.

The chain employs TRBV13 and TRBJ2-2; tentatively, D is TRBD1 (5 bases). There are 14 residues in the CDR3. V was cut by 5 bases and J by 13 bases, with 20 bases left in between. CDR1 PRHDT and CDR2 FYEKMQ come from the germline V gene (reference sequence). The CDR3 sequence: CASSQARGAVGLFF. DNA of the CDR3: TGTGCCAGCAGCCAAGCCCGTGGGGCGGTCGGGCTGTTTTTT. Based on the CDR3 plus reference TRBV13 and TRBJ2-2, the full variable domain is AAGVIQSPRHLIKEKRETATLKCYPIPRHDTVYWYQQGPGQDPQFLISFYEKMQSDKGSIPDRFSAQQFSDYHSELNMSSLELGDSALYFCASSQARGAVGLFFGEGSRLTVL.

The chain joins TRBV7-9 to TRBJ2-6; D unresolved. CDR1 is SEHNR, CDR2 FQNEAQ, per germline (reference sequence). V was shortened by 3 bases and J by 1 base, with 7 bases between the two germline ends. The CDR3 is made up of 15 amino acids. CDR3 in amino acids: CASSFWLSGANVLTF. Here the CDR3 DNA reads TGTGCCAGCAGCTTTTGGTTATCTGGGGCCAACGTCCTGACTTTC.

The genes are TRBV9 and TRBJ1-2; D is perhaps TRBD1 (6 bases). Germline V CDR1 and CDR2: SGDLS, YYNGEE. The V end was cut by 3 bases, the J end by 8 bases, with 26 bases between. The CDR3 is made up of 17 amino acids. CDR3 residues: CASSANPLTGLRGGYTF. CDR3 bases: TGTGCCAGCAGCGCCAACCCATTGACAGGCCTAAGGGGGGGCTACACCTTC.

This chain connects TRBV6-5 to TRBJ1-1; possibly TRBD1 for D (5 bases). Trimming took 0 bases from V and 7 from J, leaving 12 bases between them. Looked up from germline, CDR1 is MNHEY and CDR2 is SVGAGI. The CDR3 runs to 14 residues. The CDR3 reads CASSYSGPFYEAFF. DNA of the CDR3: TGTGCCAGCAGTTACTCGGGACCTTTTTATGAAGCTTTCTTT.

The chain joins TRBV4-2 to TRBJ2-7; D tentatively reads TRBD1 or TRBD2 (6 bases each). This CDR3 is built from 16 residues. Trimming took off 1 base at V and 2 bases at J, with 15 bases between the two ends. The V gene's germline CDR1 is LGHNA and CDR2 YNFKEQ. In DNA form, the CDR3 reads TGTGCCAGCAGCCAAGCTGGGTACGGGGGCACCTACGAGCAGTACTTC. Its translation is CASSQAGYGGTYEQYF.